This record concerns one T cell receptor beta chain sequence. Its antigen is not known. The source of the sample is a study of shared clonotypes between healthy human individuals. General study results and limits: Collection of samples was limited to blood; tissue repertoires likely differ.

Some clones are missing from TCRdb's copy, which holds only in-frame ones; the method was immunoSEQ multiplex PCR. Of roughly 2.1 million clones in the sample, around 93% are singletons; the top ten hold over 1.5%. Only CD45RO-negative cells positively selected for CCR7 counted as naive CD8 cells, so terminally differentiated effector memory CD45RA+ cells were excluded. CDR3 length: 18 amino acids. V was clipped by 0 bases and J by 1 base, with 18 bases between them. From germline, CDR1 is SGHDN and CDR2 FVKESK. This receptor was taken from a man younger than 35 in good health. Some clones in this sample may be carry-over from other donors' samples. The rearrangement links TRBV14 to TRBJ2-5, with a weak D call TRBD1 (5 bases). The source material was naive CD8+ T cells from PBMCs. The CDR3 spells CASSQDWKDTNFQETQYF. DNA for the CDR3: TGTGCCAGCAGCCAAGATTGGAAGGACACCAACTTCCAAGAGACCCAGTACTTC.